This T cell receptor beta chain was sequenced during a study of molecular identifiers for immune sequencing clone quantification. Study at large: Sequencing covered four of five parts into which replicate RNA from approximately 20,000 or 100,000 naive CD8 cells was split. Study-level points and caveats: In cases of identical TCR molecules sharing a barcode, highly expanded clone sizes could be underestimated.

TCRdb ran MiXCR on the PCR reads and lists one entry per CDR3 protein. The table has hundreds of thousands of distinct CDR3 sequences, over 25% seen once; the top ten hold 0.6% to 0.9%. Comment on this clonotype: Its antigen is as yet unknown.

V was shortened by 10 bases and J by 5 bases, with 18 bases between the two germline ends. Germline V gives CDR1 ENHRY, CDR2 SYGVKD. This CDR3 comprises 13 residues. When naive CD8 T cells were sorted, they were gated as CD8+CD4-CCR7+CD45RA+. The source of this sequence is a human donor in good health. Some libraries in this study had Jurkat cell RNA spiked in. The genes are TRBV10-3 and TRBJ2-7; perhaps TRBD1 as D (6 bases). Sample: naive CD8+ T cells from blood, with Jurkat cell RNA spiked in. Subset described: FACS-sorted CD8+CD4-CCR7+CD45RA+ naive T cells. The CDR3 reads CATGTPLGNEQYF. As DNA, the CDR3 is TGTGCCACCGGGACACCCTTGGGAAACGAGCAGTACTTC.